A selection of T cell receptor beta chains follows, all from one sample in a study of shared clonotypes between healthy human individuals. Using immunoSEQ multiplex PCR, the repertoire was profiled, and TCRdb retains in-frame clones only, with some absent. Here the sample spans approximately 1.4 million clones, 95% to 99% being singletons. The sequenced sample consisted of naive CD4+ T cells sorted from blood. The source is a man younger than 45 in good health. CDR3s leave out the opening cysteine and the closing phenylalanine or tryptophan. Each record gives: clone size, V gene, CDR3 protein. Clone size appears in some rows only: once, few, many, or a class for an expanded clone.

NA	TRBV9	ASSVGSLGAYEQY
NA	TRBV7-9	ASRAGELF
once	TRBV27	ASSPRTVQETQY
NA	TRBV28	ASSFGGRADETQY
NA	TRBV27	ASLKSGTSGRPQNIQY
NA	TRBV30	ADRDGQIHSGANVLT
NA	TRBV18	ASSPGTKSNEQF
few	TRBV5-1	ASSLEGTNYGYT
NA	TRBV5-8	ASSRGVAGANTGELF
NA	TRBV5-1	ASSGGTGETQY
NA	TRBV28	ASSIVLRTGVFYNEQF
NA	TRBV7-2	ASGYPLFNNEQF
NA	TRBV27	ASSVTGQPQH
NA	TRBV6-1	ASTKTESSYNEQF
NA	TRBV5-4	ASSLDPGGALKDTQY
NA	TRBV5-1	ASSSPSGMSEQY
NA	TRBV7-2	ASSRDRFETIY